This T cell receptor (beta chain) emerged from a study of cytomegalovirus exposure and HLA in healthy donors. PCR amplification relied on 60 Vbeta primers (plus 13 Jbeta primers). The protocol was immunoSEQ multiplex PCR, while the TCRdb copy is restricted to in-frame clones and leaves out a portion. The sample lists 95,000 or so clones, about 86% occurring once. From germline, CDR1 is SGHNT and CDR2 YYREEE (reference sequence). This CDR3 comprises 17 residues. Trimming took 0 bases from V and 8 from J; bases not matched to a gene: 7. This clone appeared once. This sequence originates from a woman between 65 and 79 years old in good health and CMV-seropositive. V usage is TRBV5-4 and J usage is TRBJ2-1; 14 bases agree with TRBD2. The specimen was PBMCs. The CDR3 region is CASSLGGLAGVIHEQFF. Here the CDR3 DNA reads TGTGCCAGCAGCTTGGGGGGACTAGCGGGAGTCATCCATGAGCAGTTCTTC.